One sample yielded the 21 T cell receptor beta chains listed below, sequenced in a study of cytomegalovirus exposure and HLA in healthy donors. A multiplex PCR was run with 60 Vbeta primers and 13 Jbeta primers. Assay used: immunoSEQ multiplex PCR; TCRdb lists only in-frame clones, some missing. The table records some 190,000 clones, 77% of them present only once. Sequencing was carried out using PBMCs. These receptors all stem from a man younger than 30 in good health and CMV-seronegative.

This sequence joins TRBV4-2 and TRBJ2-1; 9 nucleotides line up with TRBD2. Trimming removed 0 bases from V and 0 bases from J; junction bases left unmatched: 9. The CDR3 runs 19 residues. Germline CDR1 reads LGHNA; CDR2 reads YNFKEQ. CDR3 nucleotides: TGTGCCAGCAGCCAAGACCCTAGCGGGACAACTAGCTCCTACAATGAGCAGTTCTTC. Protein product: CASSQDPSGTTSSYNEQFF.

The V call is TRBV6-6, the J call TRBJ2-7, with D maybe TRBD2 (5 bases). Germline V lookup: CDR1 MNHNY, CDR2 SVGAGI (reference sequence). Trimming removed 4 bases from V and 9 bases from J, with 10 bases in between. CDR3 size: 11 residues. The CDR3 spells CASSLDGGQYF. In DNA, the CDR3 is TGTGCCAGCAGTTTGGACGGAGGGCAGTACTTC.

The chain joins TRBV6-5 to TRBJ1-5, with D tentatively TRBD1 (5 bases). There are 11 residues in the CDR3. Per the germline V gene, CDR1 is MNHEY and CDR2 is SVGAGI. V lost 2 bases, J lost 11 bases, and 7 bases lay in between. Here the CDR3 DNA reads TGTGCCAGCAGTTACAAGGGGACCCAGCATTTT. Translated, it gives CASSYKGTQHF.

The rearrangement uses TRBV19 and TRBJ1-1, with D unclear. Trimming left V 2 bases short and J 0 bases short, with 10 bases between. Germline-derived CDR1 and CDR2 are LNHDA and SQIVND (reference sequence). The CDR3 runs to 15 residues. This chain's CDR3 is CASSIRVPLNTEAFF. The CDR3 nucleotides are TGTGCCAGTAGTATACGAGTGCCCCTGAACACTGAAGCTTTCTTT.

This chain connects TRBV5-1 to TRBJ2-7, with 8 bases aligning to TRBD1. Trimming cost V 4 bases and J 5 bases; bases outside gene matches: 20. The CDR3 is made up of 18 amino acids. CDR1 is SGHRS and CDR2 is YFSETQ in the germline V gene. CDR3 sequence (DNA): TGCGCCAGCAGCCTGCCCGAGGCAGGGGGCTTTTTTAACGACGAGCAGTACTTC. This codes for CASSLPEAGGFFNDEQYF.

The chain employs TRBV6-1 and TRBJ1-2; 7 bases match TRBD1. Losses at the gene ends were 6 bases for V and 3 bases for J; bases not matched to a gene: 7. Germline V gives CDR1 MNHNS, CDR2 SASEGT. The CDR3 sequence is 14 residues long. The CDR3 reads CASRTPGQHYGYTF. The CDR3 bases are TGTGCCAGCAGGACCCCGGGACAGCACTATGGCTACACCTTC.

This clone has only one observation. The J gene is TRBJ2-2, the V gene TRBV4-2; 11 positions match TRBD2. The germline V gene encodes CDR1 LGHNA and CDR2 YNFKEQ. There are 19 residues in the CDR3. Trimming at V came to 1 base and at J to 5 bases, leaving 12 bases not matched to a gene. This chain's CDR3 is CASSQGSGLAGGRTGELFF. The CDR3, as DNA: TGTGCCAGCAGCCAAGGGTCCGGCTTAGCGGGGGGGCGGACCGGGGAGCTGTTTTTT.

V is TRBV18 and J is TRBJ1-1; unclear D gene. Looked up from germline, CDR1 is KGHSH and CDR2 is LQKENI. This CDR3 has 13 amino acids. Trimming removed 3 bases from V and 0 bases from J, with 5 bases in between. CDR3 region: CASSPPLNTEAFF. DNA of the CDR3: TGTGCCAGCTCACCCCCATTGAACACTGAAGCTTTCTTT.

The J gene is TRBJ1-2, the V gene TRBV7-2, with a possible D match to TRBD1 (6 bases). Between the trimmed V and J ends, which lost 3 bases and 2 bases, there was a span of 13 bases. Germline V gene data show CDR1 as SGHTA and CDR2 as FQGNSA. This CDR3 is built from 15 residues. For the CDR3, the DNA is TGTGCCAGCAGCTTTAGGCAGGGGCACAACTATGGCTACACCTTC. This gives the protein CASSFRQGHNYGYTF.

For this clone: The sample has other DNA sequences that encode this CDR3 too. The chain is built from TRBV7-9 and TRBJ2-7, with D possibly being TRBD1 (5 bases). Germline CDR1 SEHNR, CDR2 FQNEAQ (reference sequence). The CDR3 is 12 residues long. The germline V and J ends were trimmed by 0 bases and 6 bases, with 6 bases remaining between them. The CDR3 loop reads CASSLAGVEQYF. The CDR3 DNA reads TGTGCCAGCAGCTTAGCAGGGGTCGAGCAGTACTTC.

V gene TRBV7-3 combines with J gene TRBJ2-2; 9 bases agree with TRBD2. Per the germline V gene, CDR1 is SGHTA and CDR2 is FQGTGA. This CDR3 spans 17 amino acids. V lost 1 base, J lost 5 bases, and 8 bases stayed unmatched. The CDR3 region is CASSLSPALAGTGELFF. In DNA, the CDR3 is TGTGCCAGCAGCTTAAGCCCGGCCCTAGCGGGAACCGGGGAGCTGTTTTTT.

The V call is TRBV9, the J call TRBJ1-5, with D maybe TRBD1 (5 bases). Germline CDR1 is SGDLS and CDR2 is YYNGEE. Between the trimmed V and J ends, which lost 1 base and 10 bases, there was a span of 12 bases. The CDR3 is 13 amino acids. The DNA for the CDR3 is TGTGCCAGCAGCGTATCCGGGGGTAGCCCCCAGCATTTT. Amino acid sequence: CASSVSGGSPQHF.

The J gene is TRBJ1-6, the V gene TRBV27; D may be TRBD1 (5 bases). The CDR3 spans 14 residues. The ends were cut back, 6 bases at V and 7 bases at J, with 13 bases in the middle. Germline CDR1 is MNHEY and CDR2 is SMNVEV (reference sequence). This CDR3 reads CASRTFDRNSPLHF. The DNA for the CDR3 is TGTGCCAGCAGAACATTCGACAGAAATTCACCCCTCCACTTT.

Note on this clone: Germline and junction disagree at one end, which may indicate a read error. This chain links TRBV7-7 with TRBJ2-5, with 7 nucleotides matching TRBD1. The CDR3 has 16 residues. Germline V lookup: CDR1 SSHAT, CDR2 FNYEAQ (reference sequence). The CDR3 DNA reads TGTGCTAGCAGCTTAACCCGGACAGGTACCCAAGAGACCCAGTACTTC. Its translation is CASSLTRTGTQETQYF.

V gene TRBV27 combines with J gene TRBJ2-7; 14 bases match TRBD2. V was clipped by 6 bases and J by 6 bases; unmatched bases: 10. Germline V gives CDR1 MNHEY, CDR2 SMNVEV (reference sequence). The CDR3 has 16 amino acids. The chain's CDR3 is CASSLTSGRASGEQYF. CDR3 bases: TGTGCCAGCAGCTTGACTAGCGGGAGGGCCTCGGGCGAGCAGTACTTC.

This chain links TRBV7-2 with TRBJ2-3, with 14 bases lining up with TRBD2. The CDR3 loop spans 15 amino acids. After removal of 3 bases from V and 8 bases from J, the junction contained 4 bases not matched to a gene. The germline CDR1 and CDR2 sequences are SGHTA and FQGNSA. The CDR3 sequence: CASSFTGLAGGTQYF. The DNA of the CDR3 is TGTGCCAGCAGCTTCACCGGACTAGCGGGGGGTACGCAGTATTTT.

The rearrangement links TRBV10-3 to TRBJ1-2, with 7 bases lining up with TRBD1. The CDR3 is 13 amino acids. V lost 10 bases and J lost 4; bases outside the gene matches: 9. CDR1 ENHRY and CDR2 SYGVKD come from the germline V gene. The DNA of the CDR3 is TGTGCCAACCGTCCGACAGGGACCTATGGCTACACCTTC. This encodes CANRPTGTYGYTF.

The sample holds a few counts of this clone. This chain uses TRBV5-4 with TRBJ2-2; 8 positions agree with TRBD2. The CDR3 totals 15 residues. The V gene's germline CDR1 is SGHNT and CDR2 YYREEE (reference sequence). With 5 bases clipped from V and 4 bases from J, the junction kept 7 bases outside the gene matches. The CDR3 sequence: CASSTGGRGTGELFF. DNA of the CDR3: TGTGCCAGCAGTACGGGAGGGCGGGGCACCGGGGAGCTGTTTTTT.

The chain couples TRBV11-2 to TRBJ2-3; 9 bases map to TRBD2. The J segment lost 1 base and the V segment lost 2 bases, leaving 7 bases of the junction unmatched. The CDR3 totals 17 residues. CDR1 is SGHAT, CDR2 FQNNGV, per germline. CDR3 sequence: CASSLRGGGAGTDTQYF. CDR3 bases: TGTGCCAGCAGCTTACGGGGCGGGGGGGCCGGCACAGATACGCAGTATTTT.

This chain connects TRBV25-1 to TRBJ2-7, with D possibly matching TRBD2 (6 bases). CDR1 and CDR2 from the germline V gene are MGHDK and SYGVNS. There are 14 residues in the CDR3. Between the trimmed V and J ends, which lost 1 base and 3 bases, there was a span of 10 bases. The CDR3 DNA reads TGTGCCAGCAGTGAATCTAGGGGAGGCTACGAGCAGTACTTC. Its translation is CASSESRGGYEQYF.

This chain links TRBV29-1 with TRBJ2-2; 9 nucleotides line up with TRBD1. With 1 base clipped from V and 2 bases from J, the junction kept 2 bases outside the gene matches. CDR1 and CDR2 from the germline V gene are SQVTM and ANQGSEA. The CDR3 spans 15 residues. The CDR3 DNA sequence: TGCAGCGTTGAAGGGGACAGGGCAAACACCGGGGAGCTGTTTTTT. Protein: CSVEGDRANTGELFF.